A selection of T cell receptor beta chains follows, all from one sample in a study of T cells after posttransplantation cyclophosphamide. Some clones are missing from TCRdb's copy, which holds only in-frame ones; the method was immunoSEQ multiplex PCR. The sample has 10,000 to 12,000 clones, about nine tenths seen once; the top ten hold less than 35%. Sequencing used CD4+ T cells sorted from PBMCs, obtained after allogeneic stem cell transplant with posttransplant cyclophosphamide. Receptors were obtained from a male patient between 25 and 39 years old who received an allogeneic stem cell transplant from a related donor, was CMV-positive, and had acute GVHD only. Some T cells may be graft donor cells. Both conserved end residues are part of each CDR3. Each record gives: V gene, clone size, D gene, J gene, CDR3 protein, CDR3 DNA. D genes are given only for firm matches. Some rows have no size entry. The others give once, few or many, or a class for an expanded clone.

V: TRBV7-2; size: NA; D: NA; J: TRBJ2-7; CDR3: CASQLNSGSSYEQYF; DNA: TGTGCCAGCCAGCTTAATAGCGGAAGCTCCTACGAGCAGTACTTC
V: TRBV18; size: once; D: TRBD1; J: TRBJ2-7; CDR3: CASSPRDSSYEQYF; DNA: TGTGCCAGCTCACCCCGGGACAGCTCCTACGAGCAGTACTTC
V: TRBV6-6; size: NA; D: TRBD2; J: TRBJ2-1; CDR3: CASTARGAYNEQFF; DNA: TGTGCCAGCACGGCGCGGGGGGCGTACAATGAGCAGTTCTTC
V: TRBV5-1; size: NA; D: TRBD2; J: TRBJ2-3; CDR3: CASSLGLAGVDTQYF; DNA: TGCGCCAGCAGCTTGGGCCTAGCGGGGGTAGATACGCAGTATTTT
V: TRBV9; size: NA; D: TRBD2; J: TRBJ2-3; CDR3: CASSVGGGATGTQYF; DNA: TGTGCCAGCAGCGTTGGCGGGGGGGCCACTGGTACGCAGTATTTT
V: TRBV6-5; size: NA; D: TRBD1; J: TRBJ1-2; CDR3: CASTGQGAGYTF; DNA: TGTGCCAGCACAGGACAGGGGGCAGGCTACACCTTC
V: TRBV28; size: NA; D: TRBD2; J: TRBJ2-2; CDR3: CASSPPLAVITGELFF; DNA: TGTGCCAGCAGTCCCCCGCTAGCGGTCATCACCGGGGAGCTGTTTTTT
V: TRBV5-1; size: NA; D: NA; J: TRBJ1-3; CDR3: CASSLAPYGGNTIYF; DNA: TGCGCCAGCAGCTTGGCCCCCTACGGTGGAAACACCATATATTTT
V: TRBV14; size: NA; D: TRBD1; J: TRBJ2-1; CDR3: CASSQATGGWNEQFF; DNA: TGTGCCAGCAGCCAAGCGACAGGGGGGTGGAATGAGCAGTTCTTC
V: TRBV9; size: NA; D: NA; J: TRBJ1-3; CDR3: CASSSPAGGNTIYF; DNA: TGTGCCAGCAGCTCCCCAGCGGGCGGAAACACCATATATTTT
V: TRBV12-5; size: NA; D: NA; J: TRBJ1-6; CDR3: CASGLERVGNSPLHF; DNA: TGTGCTAGTGGCTTAGAGCGAGTCGGGAATTCACCCCTCCACTTT
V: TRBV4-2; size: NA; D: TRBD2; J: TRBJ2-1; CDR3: CASSQDAGGRNEQFF; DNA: TGTGCCAGCAGCCAAGATGCGGGGGGGCGGAATGAGCAGTTCTTC
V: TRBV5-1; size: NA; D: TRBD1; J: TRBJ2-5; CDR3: CASSLGQGNQETQYF; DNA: TGCGCCAGCAGCTTGGGACAGGGGAATCAAGAGACCCAGTACTTC
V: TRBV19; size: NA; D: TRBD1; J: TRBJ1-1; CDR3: CASTRQGYTEAFF; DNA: TGTGCCAGTACGAGACAGGGCTACACTGAAGCTTTCTTT
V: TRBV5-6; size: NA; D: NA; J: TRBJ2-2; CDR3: CASSSRLAGELFF; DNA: TGTGCCAGCAGCTCCCGTTTAGCCGGGGAGCTGTTTTTT
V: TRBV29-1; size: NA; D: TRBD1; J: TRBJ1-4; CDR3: CSGRDSDEKLFF; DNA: TGCAGCGGCCGGGACAGCGATGAAAAACTGTTTTTT
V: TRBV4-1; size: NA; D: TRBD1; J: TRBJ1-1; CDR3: CASSQQGAEAFF; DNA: TGCGCCAGCAGCCAACAGGGGGCTGAAGCTTTCTTT
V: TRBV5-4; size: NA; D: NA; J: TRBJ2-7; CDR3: CASSPQDTPYEQYF; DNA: TGTGCCAGCAGCCCTCAAGACACCCCCTACGAGCAGTACTTC
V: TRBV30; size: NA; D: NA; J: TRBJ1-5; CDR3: CAWSVGRGQPQHF; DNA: TGTGCCTGGAGTGTAGGGCGGGGGCAGCCCCAGCATTTT
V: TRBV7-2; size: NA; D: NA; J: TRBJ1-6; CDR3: CASSLANRNSPLHF; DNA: TGTGCCAGCAGCTTAGCGAACAGGAATTCACCCCTCCACTTT
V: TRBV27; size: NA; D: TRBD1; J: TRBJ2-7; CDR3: CASSALLTGGGSYEQYF; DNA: TGTGCCAGCAGTGCCCTCCTGACAGGGGGGGGCTCCTACGAGCAGTACTTC
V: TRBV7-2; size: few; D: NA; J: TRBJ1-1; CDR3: CASSSLGRGAFF; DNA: TGTGCCAGCAGCTCACTTGGGCGGGGTGCTTTCTTT
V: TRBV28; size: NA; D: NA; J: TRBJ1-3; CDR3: CASRLSRSGNTIYF; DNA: TGTGCCAGCAGATTAAGTCGGTCTGGAAACACCATATATTTT
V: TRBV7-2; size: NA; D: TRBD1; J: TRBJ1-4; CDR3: CASSLVRGSSEKLFF; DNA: TGTGCCAGCAGCTTAGTCAGGGGGTCGAGTGAAAAACTGTTTTTT
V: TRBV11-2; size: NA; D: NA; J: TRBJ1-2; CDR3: CASSLQGFQGYGYTF; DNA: TGTGCCAGCAGCTTACAAGGTTTCCAGGGCTATGGCTACACCTTC
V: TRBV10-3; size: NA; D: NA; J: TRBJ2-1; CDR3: CAISEGTGQRYNEQFF; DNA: TGTGCCATCAGTGAGGGGACGGGACAAAGGTACAATGAGCAGTTCTTC
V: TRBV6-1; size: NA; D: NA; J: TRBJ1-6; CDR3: CASSEEGRLSPLHF; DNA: TGTGCCAGCAGTGAAGAGGGGAGGTTATCCCCCCTCCACTTT
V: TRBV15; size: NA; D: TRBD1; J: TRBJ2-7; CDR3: CATSRDLGTAYEQYF; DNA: TGTGCCACCAGCAGAGATCTTGGGACAGCCTACGAGCAGTACTTC
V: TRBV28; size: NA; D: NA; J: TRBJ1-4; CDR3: CASSLYRADGKLFF; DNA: TGTGCCAGCAGTTTGTACAGGGCGGACGGGAAACTGTTTTTT
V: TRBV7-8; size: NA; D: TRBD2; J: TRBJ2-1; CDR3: CASSTIAGAYNEQFF; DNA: TGTGCCAGCAGCACGATAGCGGGGGCTTACAATGAGCAGTTCTTC
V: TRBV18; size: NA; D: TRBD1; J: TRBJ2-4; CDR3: CASSPPGTGAKNIQYF; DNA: TGTGCCAGCTCACCACCCGGGACAGGGGCCAAAAACATTCAGTACTTC
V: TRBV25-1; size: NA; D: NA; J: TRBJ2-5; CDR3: CASSDTGPQETQYF; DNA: TGTGCCAGCAGTGATACTGGGCCACAAGAGACCCAGTACTTC
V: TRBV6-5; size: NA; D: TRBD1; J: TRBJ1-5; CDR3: CASSYSLTGSVPQHF; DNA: TGTGCCAGCAGTTACTCGCTGACAGGGAGCGTGCCCCAGCATTTT
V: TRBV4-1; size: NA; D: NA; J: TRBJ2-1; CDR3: CASSQAATRGTDEQFF; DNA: TGCGCCAGCAGCCAAGCGGCTACTAGAGGTACGGATGAGCAGTTCTTC
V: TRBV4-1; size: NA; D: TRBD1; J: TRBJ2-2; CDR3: CASSQVGQGTGELFF; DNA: TGCGCCAGCAGCCAAGTGGGACAGGGGACCGGGGAGCTGTTTTTT
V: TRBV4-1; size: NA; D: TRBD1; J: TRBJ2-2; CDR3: CASSQWTGANTGELFF; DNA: TGCGCCAGCAGCCAATGGACAGGGGCGAACACCGGGGAGCTGTTTTTT
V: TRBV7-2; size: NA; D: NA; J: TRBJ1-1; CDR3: CASSFRIVGGLGNTEAFF; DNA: TGTGCCAGCAGCTTCCGCATCGTGGGGGGGCTTGGGAACACTGAAGCTTTCTTT
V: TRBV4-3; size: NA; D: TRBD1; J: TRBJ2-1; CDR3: CASSLNPGQGNNEQFF; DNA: TGCGCCAGCAGCCTCAACCCGGGACAGGGAAACAATGAGCAGTTCTTC
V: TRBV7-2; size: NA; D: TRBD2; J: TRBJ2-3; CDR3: CASSLGSGEGDTQYF; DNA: TGTGCCAGCAGCCTCGGGAGCGGGGAGGGAGATACGCAGTATTTT
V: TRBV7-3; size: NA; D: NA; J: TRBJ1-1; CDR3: CASSLGHSSTEAFF; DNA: TGTGCCAGCAGCTTAGGACACTCTAGCACTGAAGCTTTCTTT
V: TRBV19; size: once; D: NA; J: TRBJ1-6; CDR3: CASSITMAYNSPLHF; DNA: TGTGCCAGTAGTATAACAATGGCCTATAATTCACCCCTCCACTTT
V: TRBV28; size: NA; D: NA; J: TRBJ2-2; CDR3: CASLAIGGELFF; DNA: TGTGCCAGCTTAGCGATCGGGGGGGAGCTGTTTTTT
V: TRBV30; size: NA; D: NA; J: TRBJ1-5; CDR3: CAWSVLGGGQPQHF; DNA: TGTGCCTGGAGTGTACTGGGGGGAGGTCAGCCCCAGCATTTT
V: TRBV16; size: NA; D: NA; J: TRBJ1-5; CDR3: CASSQSMGGPNQPQHF; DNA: TGTGCCAGCAGCCAATCAATGGGAGGGCCCAATCAGCCCCAGCATTTT
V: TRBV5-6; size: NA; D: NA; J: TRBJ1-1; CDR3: CASNPQGSEAFF; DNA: TGTGCCAGCAACCCTCAGGGGTCCGAAGCTTTCTTT
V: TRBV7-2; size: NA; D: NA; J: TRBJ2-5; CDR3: CASSLAISRETQYF; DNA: TGTGCCAGCAGCTTAGCGATTAGCCGGGAGACCCAGTACTTC
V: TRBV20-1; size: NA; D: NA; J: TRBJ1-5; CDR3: CSASQGQPQHF; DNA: TGCAGTGCTAGTCAGGGTCAGCCCCAGCATTTT
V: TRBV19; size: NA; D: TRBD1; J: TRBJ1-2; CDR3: CASSRQGPYGYTF; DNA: TGTGCCAGTAGTCGACAGGGGCCTTATGGCTACACCTTC
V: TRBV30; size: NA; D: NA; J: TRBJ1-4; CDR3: CAWSRSTTNEKLFF; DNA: TGTGCCTGGAGCCGAAGCACAACTAATGAAAAACTGTTTTTT
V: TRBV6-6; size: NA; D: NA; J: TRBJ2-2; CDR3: CASRVVDSNTGELFF; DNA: TGTGCCAGCCGGGTCGTAGATTCGAACACCGGGGAGCTGTTTTTT
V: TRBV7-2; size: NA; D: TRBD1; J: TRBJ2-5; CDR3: CASSQDRGRKTQYF; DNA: TGTGCCAGCAGCCAGGACAGGGGGCGGAAGACCCAGTACTTC